The T cell receptor beta chain under discussion was sequenced for a study of early T cells in non-severe SARS-CoV-2 infection. Overall study context: Unpaired chains resulted from sequencing bulk RNA of unsorted whole blood.

Individual cDNA molecules carried attached unique molecular identifiers. TCRdb redid the calling of the 5' RACE reads with MiXCR, one entry per CDR3 protein. The table has about 64,000 distinct CDR3 sequences, about 11% seen once. Overall study results and limits: Private and CD4 specificities were missed by VDJdb matching, which favored anti-spike CD8 responses.

About this clonotype itself: Its antigen is still unknown.

With 3 bases removed from V and 0 bases from J, the gap between germline ends came to 8 bases. The germline CDR1 and CDR2 sequences are SNHLY and FYNNEI. CDR3 length equals 14 residues. The clonotype originates from an adult who was a healthcare worker with PCR-confirmed SARS-CoV-2 infection or an uninfected control (not recorded which). This rearrangement joins TRBV2 to TRBJ1-1; D ambiguous. The specimen was whole blood, collected at baseline. DNA for the CDR3: TGTGCCAGCAGTGACCGGTATATGAACACTGAAGCTTTCTTT. It yields the protein CASSDRYMNTEAFF. Variable domain in full (rest from reference TRBV2 and TRBJ1-1): EPEVTQTPSHQVTQMGQEVILRCVPISNHLYFYWYRQILGQKVEFLVSFYNNEISEKSEIFDDQFSVERPDGSNFTLKIRSTKLEDSAMYFCASSDRYMNTEAFFGQGTRLTVV.